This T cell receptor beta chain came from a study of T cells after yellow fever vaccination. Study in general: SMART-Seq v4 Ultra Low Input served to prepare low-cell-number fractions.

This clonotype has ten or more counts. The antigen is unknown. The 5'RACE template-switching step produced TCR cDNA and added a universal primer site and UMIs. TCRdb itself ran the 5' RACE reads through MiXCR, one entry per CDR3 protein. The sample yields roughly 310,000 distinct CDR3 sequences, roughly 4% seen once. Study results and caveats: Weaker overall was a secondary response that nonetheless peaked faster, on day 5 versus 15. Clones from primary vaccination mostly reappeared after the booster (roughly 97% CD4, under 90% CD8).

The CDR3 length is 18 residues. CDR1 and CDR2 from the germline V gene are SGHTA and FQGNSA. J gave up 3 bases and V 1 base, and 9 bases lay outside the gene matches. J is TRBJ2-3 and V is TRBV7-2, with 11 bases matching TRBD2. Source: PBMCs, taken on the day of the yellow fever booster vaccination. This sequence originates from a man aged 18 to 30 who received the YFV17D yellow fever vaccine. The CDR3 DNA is TGTGCCAGCAGCTTAGAACTAGCGGGGGCTCAGGAAACAGATACGCAGTATTTT. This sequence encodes CASSLELAGAQETDTQYF.